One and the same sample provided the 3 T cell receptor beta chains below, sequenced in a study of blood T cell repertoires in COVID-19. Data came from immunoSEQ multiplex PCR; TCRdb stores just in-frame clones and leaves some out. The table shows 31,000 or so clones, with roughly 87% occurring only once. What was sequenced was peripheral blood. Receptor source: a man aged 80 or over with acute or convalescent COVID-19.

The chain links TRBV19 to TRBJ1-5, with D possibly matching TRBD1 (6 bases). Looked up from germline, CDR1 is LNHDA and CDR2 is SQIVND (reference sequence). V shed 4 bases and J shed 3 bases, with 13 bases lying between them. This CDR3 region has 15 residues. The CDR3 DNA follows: TGTGCCAGTAGTAATAAAGGGGACAACAATCAGCCCCAGCATTTT. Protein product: CASSNKGDNNQPQHF. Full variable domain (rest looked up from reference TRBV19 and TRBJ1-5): DGGITQSPKYLFRKEGQNVTLSCEQNLNHDAMYWYRQDPGQGLRLIYYSQIVNDFQKGDIAEGYSVSREKKESFPLTVTSAQKNPTAFYLCASSNKGDNNQPQHFGDGTRLSIL.

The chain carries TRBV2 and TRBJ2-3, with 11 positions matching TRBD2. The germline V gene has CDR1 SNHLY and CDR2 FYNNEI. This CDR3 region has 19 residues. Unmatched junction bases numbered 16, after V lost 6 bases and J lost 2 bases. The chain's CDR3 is CASRITPGLAEQPTDTQYF. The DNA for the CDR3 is TGTGCCAGCAGGATCACTCCGGGACTAGCGGAGCAACCCACAGATACGCAGTATTTT.

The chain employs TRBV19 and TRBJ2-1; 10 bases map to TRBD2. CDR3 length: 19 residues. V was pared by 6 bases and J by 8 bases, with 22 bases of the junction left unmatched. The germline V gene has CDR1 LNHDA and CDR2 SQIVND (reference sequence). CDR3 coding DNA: TGTGCCAGTAGCCGCGGGGACAGGAGGACTAGCGGAATAAGGGATGAGCAGTTCTTC. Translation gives CASSRGDRRTSGIRDEQFF.